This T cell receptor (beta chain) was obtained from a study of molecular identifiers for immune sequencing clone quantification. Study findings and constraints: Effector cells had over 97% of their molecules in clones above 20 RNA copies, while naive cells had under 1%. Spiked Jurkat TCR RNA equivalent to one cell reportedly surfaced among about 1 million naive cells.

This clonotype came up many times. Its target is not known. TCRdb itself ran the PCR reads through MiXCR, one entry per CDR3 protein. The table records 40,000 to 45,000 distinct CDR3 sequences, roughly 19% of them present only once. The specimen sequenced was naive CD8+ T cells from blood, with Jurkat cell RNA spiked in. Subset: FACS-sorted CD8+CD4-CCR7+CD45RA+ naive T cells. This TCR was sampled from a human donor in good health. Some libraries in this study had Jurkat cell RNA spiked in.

The CDR3 spells CAWSPPDRVVFDEQFF. The CDR3 nucleotides read TGTGCCTGGAGTCCCCCCGACAGGGTTGTGTTTGATGAGCAGTTCTTC. V usage is TRBV30 and J usage is TRBJ2-1, with TRBD1 matching over 7 bases. The CDR3 is 16 residues long. CDR1 is GTSNPN, CDR2 SVGIG, per germline (reference sequence). With 2 bases clipped from V and 8 bases from J, the junction kept 15 bases outside the gene matches. The entire variable domain, with the rest obtained from reference TRBV30 and TRBJ2-1, is as follows: SQTIHQWPATLVQPVGSPLSLECTVEGTSNPNLYWYRQAAGRGLQLLFYSVGIGQISSEVPQNLSASRPQDRQFILSSKKLLLSDSGFYLCAWSPPDRVVFDEQFFGPGTRLTVL.